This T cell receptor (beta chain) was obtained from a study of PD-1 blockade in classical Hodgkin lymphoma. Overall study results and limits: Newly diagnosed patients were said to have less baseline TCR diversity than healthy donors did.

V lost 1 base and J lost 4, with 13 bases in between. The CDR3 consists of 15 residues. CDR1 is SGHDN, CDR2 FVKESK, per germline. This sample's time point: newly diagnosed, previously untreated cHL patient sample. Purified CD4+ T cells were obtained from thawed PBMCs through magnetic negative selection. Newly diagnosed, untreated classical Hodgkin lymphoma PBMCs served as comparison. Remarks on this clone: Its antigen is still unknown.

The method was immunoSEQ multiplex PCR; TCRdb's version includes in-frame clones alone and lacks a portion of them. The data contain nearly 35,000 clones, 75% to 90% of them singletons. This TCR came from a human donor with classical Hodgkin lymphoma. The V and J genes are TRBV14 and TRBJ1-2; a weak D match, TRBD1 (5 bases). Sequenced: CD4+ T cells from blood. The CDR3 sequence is CASSQVGQASYGYTF. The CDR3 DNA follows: TGTGCCAGCAGCCAAGTGGGGCAGGCGTCCTATGGCTACACCTTC. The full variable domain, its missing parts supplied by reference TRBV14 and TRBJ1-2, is EAGVTQFPSHSVIEKGQTVTLRCDPISGHDNLYWYRRVMGKEIKFLLHFVKESKQDESGMPNNRFLAERTGGTYSTLKVQPAELEDSGVYFCASSQVGQASYGYTFGSGTRLTVV.